The rows below give T cell receptor beta chains drawn from one sample of a study of cytomegalovirus exposure and HLA in healthy donors. Clones were sequenced by immunoSEQ multiplex PCR, and TCRdb holds only the in-frame ones, with some missing. The profile shows about 160,000 clones, over 70% of them singletons. The material sequenced was PBMCs. All receptors derive from a man between 18 and 35 years old in good health and CMV-seropositive. Both conserved end residues are part of each CDR3. D genes are given only for firm matches. Clone size appears in some rows only: once, few, many, or a class for an expanded clone.

v_gene: TRBV25-1
abundance: few
j_gene: TRBJ2-1
d_gene: TRBD1
CDR3aa: CASSGPGYRGEEQFF
CDR3nt: TGTGCCAGCAGTGGACCGGGCTACAGGGGAGAGGAGCAGTTCTTC

v_gene: TRBV7-9
abundance: few
j_gene: TRBJ1-5
d_gene: TRBD1
CDR3aa: CASSPDRGGNQPQHF
CDR3nt: TGTGCCAGCAGCCCTGACAGGGGTGGCAATCAGCCCCAGCATTTT

v_gene: TRBV5-6
abundance: .
j_gene: TRBJ1-6
d_gene: .
CDR3aa: CASSLARGYDSPLHF
CDR3nt: TGTGCCAGCAGCTTGGCCCGGGGGTACGATTCACCCCTCCACTTT

v_gene: TRBV11-1
abundance: .
j_gene: TRBJ2-1
d_gene: TRBD2
CDR3aa: CASSLFSGGTFSYNEQFF
CDR3nt: TGTGCCAGCAGCTTATTTAGCGGGGGTACCTTCTCCTACAATGAGCAGTTCTTC

v_gene: TRBV18
abundance: once
j_gene: TRBJ2-7
d_gene: TRBD1
CDR3aa: CASSPTGDRDSEQYF
CDR3nt: TGTGCCAGCTCACCTACGGGGGACAGGGATTCCGAGCAGTACTTC

v_gene: TRBV30
abundance: few
j_gene: TRBJ1-5
d_gene: TRBD1
CDR3aa: CAWERGLNQPQHF
CDR3nt: TGTGCCTGGGAAAGGGGGCTCAATCAGCCCCAGCATTTT

v_gene: TRBV11-1
abundance: .
j_gene: TRBJ2-1
d_gene: TRBD2
CDR3aa: CASSPVWLAGVVEQFF
CDR3nt: TGTGCCAGCAGCCCCGTGTGGCTAGCGGGAGTCGTTGAGCAGTTCTTC

v_gene: TRBV4-3
abundance: .
j_gene: TRBJ1-2
d_gene: .
CDR3aa: CASSQEADTYGYTF
CDR3nt: TGCGCCAGCAGCCAAGAGGCCGATACCTATGGCTACACCTTC

v_gene: TRBV4-2
abundance: .
j_gene: TRBJ1-6
d_gene: .
CDR3aa: CASSLGLMNSPLHF
CDR3nt: TGTGCCAGCAGCCTGGGGCTGATGAATTCACCCCTCCACTTT

v_gene: TRBV19
abundance: few
j_gene: TRBJ1-2
d_gene: TRBD1
CDR3aa: CASKGQGHGYTF
CDR3nt: TGTGCCAGTAAGGGACAGGGGCACGGCTACACCTTC

v_gene: TRBV11-2
abundance: once
j_gene: TRBJ2-1
d_gene: TRBD1
CDR3aa: CASSFFRRRTGGYNEQFF
CDR3nt: TGTGCCAGCAGCTTTTTCAGGCGGCGGACAGGGGGCTACAATGAGCAGTTCTTC

v_gene: TRBV4-2
abundance: .
j_gene: TRBJ1-2
d_gene: .
CDR3aa: CASSQVTGEERGYTF
CDR3nt: TGTGCCAGCAGCCAAGTAACCGGGGAGGAGAGGGGCTACACCTTC

v_gene: TRBV6-5
abundance: few
j_gene: TRBJ1-4
d_gene: TRBD1
CDR3aa: CASRREGQGEEKLFF
CDR3nt: TGTGCCAGCAGAAGAGAGGGACAGGGGGAGGAAAAACTGTTTTTT

v_gene: TRBV11-2
abundance: .
j_gene: TRBJ2-2
d_gene: .
CDR3aa: CASSLVEQGNTGELFF
CDR3nt: TGTGCCAGCAGCTTAGTAGAGCAGGGGAACACCGGGGAGCTGTTTTTT

v_gene: TRBV5-1
abundance: .
j_gene: TRBJ2-1
d_gene: TRBD2
CDR3aa: CASSFEGLAGGSYNEQFF
CDR3nt: TGCGCCAGCAGCTTCGAAGGACTAGCGGGGGGGTCCTACAATGAGCAGTTCTTC

v_gene: TRBV11-2
abundance: .
j_gene: TRBJ1-1
d_gene: .
CDR3aa: CASSLGGHRASGNTEAFF
CDR3nt: TGTGCCAGCAGCTTAGGGGGACACAGGGCCAGTGGGAATACAGAAGCTTTCTTT

v_gene: TRBV29-1
abundance: .
j_gene: TRBJ1-3
d_gene: .
CDR3aa: CSAKTGRDSGNTIYF
CDR3nt: TGCAGCGCTAAGACAGGACGGGACTCTGGAAACACCATATATTTT

v_gene: TRBV5-4
abundance: .
j_gene: TRBJ2-5
d_gene: TRBD2
CDR3aa: CASSDGLAGLGETQYF
CDR3nt: TGTGCCAGCAGCGACGGACTAGCGGGATTGGGAGAGACCCAGTACTTC

v_gene: TRBV13
abundance: .
j_gene: TRBJ2-2
d_gene: .
CDR3aa: CASSSFNTGELFF
CDR3nt: TGTGCCAGCAGCTCTTTTAACACCGGGGAGCTGTTTTTT

v_gene: TRBV19
abundance: .
j_gene: TRBJ2-7
d_gene: .
CDR3aa: CASSPSGYEQYF
CDR3nt: TGTGCCAGTAGTCCGTCCGGCTACGAGCAGTACTTC

v_gene: TRBV23-1
abundance: .
j_gene: TRBJ1-5
d_gene: TRBD1
CDR3aa: CASRIKQGAQPQHF
CDR3nt: TGCGCCAGCCGGATAAAACAGGGGGCCCAGCCCCAGCATTTT

v_gene: TRBV6-5
abundance: .
j_gene: TRBJ2-7
d_gene: .
CDR3aa: CASSYGPSHGYEQYF
CDR3nt: TGTGCCAGCAGTTACGGGCCTTCCCACGGCTACGAGCAGTACTTC

v_gene: TRBV6-1
abundance: .
j_gene: TRBJ2-3
d_gene: .
CDR3aa: CASSATWGTDTQYF
CDR3nt: TGTGCCAGCAGCGCGACTTGGGGCACAGATACGCAGTATTTT

v_gene: TRBV5-4
abundance: .
j_gene: TRBJ2-1
d_gene: TRBD2
CDR3aa: CASSLGGGEYNEQFF
CDR3nt: TGTGCCAGCAGCTTAGGCGGGGGGGAATACAATGAGCAGTTCTTC

v_gene: TRBV9
abundance: .
j_gene: TRBJ2-7
d_gene: TRBD1
CDR3aa: CASSAGQDPSSYEQYF
CDR3nt: TGTGCCAGCAGCGCTGGACAGGATCCGAGCTCCTACGAGCAGTACTTC

v_gene: TRBV7-9
abundance: .
j_gene: TRBJ2-3
d_gene: TRBD1
CDR3aa: CASSLGTGAAQYF
CDR3nt: TGTGCCAGCAGCTTAGGGACAGGTGCCGCGCAGTATTTT

v_gene: TRBV10-3
abundance: .
j_gene: TRBJ1-2
d_gene: .
CDR3aa: CAISESVGRDYGYTF
CDR3nt: TGTGCCATCAGTGAGTCTGTTGGCCGGGACTATGGCTACACCTTC

v_gene: TRBV27
abundance: .
j_gene: TRBJ2-1
d_gene: TRBD1
CDR3aa: CASSFGRGINNEQFF
CDR3nt: TGTGCCAGCAGTTTTGGCAGGGGGATCAACAATGAGCAGTTCTTC

v_gene: TRBV2
abundance: .
j_gene: TRBJ1-5
d_gene: .
CDR3aa: CARAGGVDQPQHF
CDR3nt: TGTGCCAGGGCTGGGGGGGTTGATCAGCCCCAGCATTTT

v_gene: TRBV5-1
abundance: .
j_gene: TRBJ2-1
d_gene: TRBD2
CDR3aa: CASTGGYNEQFF
CDR3nt: TGCGCCAGCACGGGGGGGTACAATGAGCAGTTCTTC

v_gene: TRBV19
abundance: once
j_gene: TRBJ2-1
d_gene: .
CDR3aa: CASSSFKEQFF
CDR3nt: TGTGCCAGTAGCAGTTTCAAGGAGCAGTTCTTC

v_gene: TRBV5-8
abundance: .
j_gene: TRBJ2-3
d_gene: TRBD2
CDR3aa: CASRLAGGSTDTQYF
CDR3nt: TGTGCCAGCAGGTTAGCGGGGGGGAGCACAGATACGCAGTATTTT

v_gene: TRBV4-3
abundance: .
j_gene: TRBJ1-6
d_gene: .
CDR3aa: CASSQDRGLGSPLHF
CDR3nt: TGCGCCAGCAGCCAAGATCGGGGGTTAGGTTCACCCCTCCACTTT

v_gene: TRBV7-2
abundance: .
j_gene: TRBJ1-2
d_gene: TRBD1
CDR3aa: CASSWKTGGTNYGYTF
CDR3nt: TGTGCCAGCAGCTGGAAGACAGGGGGGACTAACTATGGCTACACCTTC

v_gene: TRBV2
abundance: .
j_gene: TRBJ2-2
d_gene: .
CDR3aa: CASTERGSNTGELFF
CDR3nt: TGTGCCAGCACCGAAAGGGGATCTAACACCGGGGAGCTGTTTTTT

v_gene: TRBV2
abundance: .
j_gene: TRBJ2-3
d_gene: TRBD2
CDR3aa: CASSEAVREDF
CDR3nt: TGTGCCAGCAGTGAAGCTGTCCGGGAGGATTTT

v_gene: TRBV5-5
abundance: .
j_gene: TRBJ1-4
d_gene: .
CDR3aa: CASSLQATNEKLFF
CDR3nt: TGTGCCAGCAGCCTTCAGGCAACTAATGAAAAACTGTTTTTT

v_gene: TRBV4-2
abundance: few
j_gene: TRBJ1-4
d_gene: TRBD1
CDR3aa: CASSQDKRQGIEKLFF
CDR3nt: TGTGCCAGCAGCCAAGATAAGCGACAGGGTATTGAAAAACTGTTTTTT

v_gene: TRBV2
abundance: .
j_gene: TRBJ2-2
d_gene: .
CDR3aa: CASSPNSNTGELFF
CDR3nt: TGTGCCAGCAGCCCAAATAGCAACACCGGGGAGCTGTTTTTT

v_gene: TRBV27
abundance: .
j_gene: TRBJ1-6
d_gene: .
CDR3aa: CASSGGGGVGNSPLHF
CDR3nt: TGTGCCAGCAGTGGGGGTGGGGGCGTAGGAAATTCACCCCTCCACTTT

v_gene: TRBV27
abundance: .
j_gene: TRBJ2-7
d_gene: .
CDR3aa: CASSPSSYARSYEQYF
CDR3nt: TGTGCCAGCAGTCCCTCCTCCTATGCGCGCTCCTACGAGCAGTACTTC

v_gene: TRBV5-1
abundance: .
j_gene: TRBJ2-2
d_gene: TRBD1
CDR3aa: CASSWRRQGVNTGELFF
CDR3nt: TGCGCCAGCAGCTGGCGCCGACAGGGGGTCAACACCGGGGAGCTGTTTTTT

v_gene: TRBV2
abundance: .
j_gene: TRBJ1-1
d_gene: .
CDR3aa: CASSRLFPGTEAFF
CDR3nt: TGTGCCAGCAGTAGGCTTTTCCCCGGGACTGAAGCTTTCTTT